Below, 26 T cell receptor beta chains from the same sample are listed, as sequenced in a study of cytomegalovirus exposure and HLA in healthy donors. Amplification used 60 Vbeta primers and 13 Jbeta primers. Sequencing was performed with immunoSEQ multiplex PCR; in TCRdb, only in-frame clones are kept and a portion is missing. The table shows about 180,000 clones, with 70% to 90% occurring only once. The sample taken for sequencing was PBMCs. The source is a male donor in good health and CMV-seronegative.

The V call is TRBV5-6, the J call TRBJ1-2, with D possibly matching TRBD1 (6 bases). The CDR3 covers 14 residues. The V and J ends lost 4 bases and 2 bases respectively, with 12 bases between them. Germline CDR1 SGHDT, CDR2 YYEEEE. CDR3 region: CASSPGATNYGYTF. The CDR3 nucleotides are TGTGCCAGCAGCCCAGGGGCGACGAACTATGGCTACACCTTC.

The chain couples TRBV6-5 to TRBJ1-1, with 9 bases matching TRBD1. J gave up 5 bases and V 4 bases, and 5 bases lay outside the gene matches. The germline V gene encodes CDR1 MNHEY and CDR2 SVGAGI. This CDR3 has 14 amino acids. DNA for the CDR3: TGTGCCAGCAGTTTGGACAGGGGAGGAACTGAAGCTTTCTTT. This encodes CASSLDRGGTEAFF.

This clone appeared a few times. This rearrangement joins TRBV6-4 to TRBJ2-6; maybe TRBD1 (6 bases). From germline, CDR1 is MRHNA and CDR2 SNTAGT. The germline V and J ends were trimmed by 0 bases and 4 bases, with 13 bases remaining between them. This CDR3 is 17 amino acids long. The chain's CDR3 is CASSDSGSQGGANVLTF. In DNA form, the CDR3 reads TGTGCCAGCAGTGACTCTGGCAGCCAGGGGGGGGCCAACGTCCTGACTTTC.

V and J are TRBV25-1 and TRBJ2-2; TRBD1 matches 8 bases. CDR3 size: 15 residues. V shed 2 bases, J shed 4 bases, and the junction held 3 bases outside the gene matches. Germline CDR1 is MGHDK and CDR2 is SYGVNS. As DNA, the CDR3 is TGTGCCAGCAGTGAACAGGACAGGGTCACCGGGGAGCTGTTTTTT. Translation: CASSEQDRVTGELFF. Looking up the rest from reference TRBV25-1 and TRBJ2-2 gives the full variable domain: EADIYQTPRYLVIGTGKKITLECSQTMGHDKMYWYQQDPGMELHLIHYSYGVNSTEKGDLSSESTVSRIRTEHFPLTLESARPSHTSQYLCASSEQDRVTGELFFGEGSRLTVL.

The gene calls are TRBV5-6 and TRBJ2-2; TRBD2 is a possible D gene (5 bases). Trimming took 4 bases from V and 0 from J, leaving 16 bases between them. CDR1 SGHDT and CDR2 YYEEEE come from the germline V gene. The CDR3 covers 17 residues. The DNA for the CDR3 is TGTGCCAGCAGCACAAAAGACCGGGAAACGAACACCGGGGAGCTGTTTTTT. Its translation is CASSTKDRETNTGELFF.

V and J are TRBV10-3 and TRBJ1-6; TRBD1 agrees at 9 bases. There are 14 residues in the CDR3. Germline loops: CDR1 ENHRY, CDR2 SYGVKD. V lost 10 bases, J lost 7 bases, and 8 bases stayed unmatched. Here the CDR3 reads CATRPGQGNSPLHF. In DNA form, the CDR3 reads TGTGCCACCCGACCCGGACAGGGGAATTCACCCCTCCACTTT.

V and J are TRBV6-6 and TRBJ2-5, with D possibly matching TRBD2 (7 bases). The assigned J gene may be wrong: the sequence end matches TRBJ2-7 better. CDR1 is MNHNY and CDR2 is SVGAGI in the germline V gene (reference sequence). The CDR3 length is 15 residues. This CDR3 is CASSRSGTYSYEQYF. The CDR3 DNA sequence: TGTGCCAGCAGCAGGAGCGGGACATACTCCTACGAGCAGTACTTC.

This clone occurred once. The chain uses TRBV2 and TRBJ1-5; perhaps TRBD1 as D (6 bases). V lost 3 bases, J lost 1 base, and 10 bases lay in between. CDR1 is SNHLY and CDR2 is FYNNEI in the germline V gene. This CDR3 spans 15 amino acids. The CDR3 region has the DNA TGTGCCAGCAGTGATGCAGGGGCGAGCAATCAGCCCCAGCATTTT. Translating gives CASSDAGASNQPQHF. Using reference TRBV2 and TRBJ1-5 for the parts outside the CDR3, the full variable domain is EPEVTQTPSHQVTQMGQEVILRCVPISNHLYFYWYRQILGQKVEFLVSFYNNEISEKSEIFDDQFSVERPDGSNFTLKIRSTKLEDSAMYFCASSDAGASNQPQHFGDGTRLSIL.

The chain combines TRBV7-9 with TRBJ1-6; tentative D call: TRBD1 (6 bases). Germline CDR1 SEHNR, CDR2 FQNEAQ (reference sequence). This CDR3 comprises 17 residues. Trimming took 0 bases from V and 5 from J, leaving 14 bases between them. The CDR3 region is CASSLAGGQGNNSPLHF. The CDR3, as DNA: TGTGCCAGCAGCTTAGCGGGTGGCCAGGGGAATAATTCACCCCTCCACTTT.

The V call is TRBV7-8, the J call TRBJ2-7; 7 nucleotides agree with TRBD2. Per germline, CDR1 SGHVS and CDR2 FQNEAQ. The CDR3 consists of 15 residues. V shed 7 bases and J 0 bases; nucleotides not matched to a gene: 9. DNA for the CDR3: TGTGCCAGCACCTCACCGGGGGGATTCTCCTACGAGCAGTACTTC. Translation gives CASTSPGGFSYEQYF.

The J gene is TRBJ2-3, the V gene TRBV5-1; 12 bases fit TRBD2. The V gene's germline CDR1 is SGHRS and CDR2 YFSETQ. The CDR3 covers 15 residues. Germline trimming cut 3 bases from V and 3 bases from J; bases unmatched to any gene: 2. The CDR3: CASSSGLAGTDTQYF. Written as DNA, the CDR3 is TGCGCCAGCAGCTCGGGACTAGCGGGTACAGATACGCAGTATTTT.

The chain combines TRBV28 with TRBJ2-4; possibly TRBD1 for D (5 bases). The germline gives CDR1 MDHEN, CDR2 SYDVKM. The CDR3 sequence is 14 residues long. V was shortened by 2 bases and J by 1 base, with 6 bases between the two germline ends. The CDR3 loop reads CASSLGAAKNIQYF. The DNA for the CDR3 is TGTGCCAGCAGTTTAGGGGCTGCCAAAAACATTCAGTACTTC.

This clone was picked up one time. The chain uses TRBV4-1 and TRBJ1-2; D not certain. The V gene's germline CDR1 is MGHRA and CDR2 YSYEKL. V lost 1 base to trimming and J lost 1 base, with 7 bases between them. The CDR3 has 14 amino acids. CDR3 sequence: CASSQVSVNYGYTF. The CDR3 DNA reads as TGCGCCAGCAGCCAAGTCTCCGTTAACTATGGCTACACCTTC.

V is TRBV20-1 and J is TRBJ1-2; TRBD1 matches 7 bases. Germline V CDR1 and CDR2: DFQATT, SNEGSKA (reference sequence). The CDR3 covers 11 residues. The junction had 6 bases not matched to a gene; V was cut back by 6 bases and J by 8 bases. CDR3 amino acids: CSAKTGEGYTF. CDR3 nucleotide sequence: TGCAGTGCCAAAACAGGGGAAGGCTACACCTTC.

This chain connects TRBV11-3 to TRBJ2-7; possible D gene TRBD1, 6 bases. CDR1 is SGHNT and CDR2 is YENEEA in the germline V gene. This CDR3 is 15 amino acids long. Trimming stripped 3 bases from V and 5 bases from J, with 17 bases between. The chain's CDR3 is CASSFGGDRLDEQYF. The CDR3 DNA is TGTGCCAGCAGCTTTGGAGGAGACAGGCTCGACGAGCAGTACTTC.

With respect to this clone: This sample includes further DNA sequences coding for the same CDR3. The CDR3 sequence is CASSLPSGGTDTQYF. CDR3 nucleotides: TGCGCCAGCAGCTTGCCTAGCGGGGGGACAGATACGCAGTATTTT. The gene calls are TRBV5-1 and TRBJ2-3; 11 bases agree with TRBD2. This CDR3 is 15 amino acids long. V was pared by 1 base and J by 3 bases, with 1 base of the junction left unmatched. Germline V gives CDR1 SGHRS, CDR2 YFSETQ.

The chain links TRBV5-8 to TRBJ2-7; possibly TRBD2 for D (6 bases). Germline V lookup: CDR1 SGHTS, CDR2 YDEGEE. CDR3 size: 17 residues. V dropped 2 bases and J dropped 7 bases, with 25 bases sitting between them. Here the CDR3 reads CASSFDPPGSPRGEQYF. CDR3 DNA: TGTGCCAGCAGCTTCGATCCCCCAGGGAGCCCTCGGGGGGAGCAGTACTTC.

The rearrangement links TRBV25-1 to TRBJ1-2; D may be TRBD1 (5 bases). CDR1 MGHDK and CDR2 SYGVNS come from the germline V gene. Trimming cost V 10 bases and J 1 base, with 10 bases left between them. The CDR3 is 12 amino acids. CDR3 nucleotide sequence: TGTGCCATTGAAGGGGATAACTATGGCTACACCTTC. As protein: CAIEGDNYGYTF.

The chain links TRBV19 to TRBJ1-4, with a tentative D call TRBD1 (6 bases). The V end was cut by 6 bases, the J end by 4 bases, with 15 bases between. Germline V gene sequence: CDR1 LNHDA, CDR2 SQIVND (reference sequence). CDR3 length: 15 residues. DNA for the CDR3: TGTGCCAGTAGATTACAGGGTCCCCTTAATGAAAAACTGTTTTTT. This translates into CASRLQGPLNEKLFF.

The CDR3 sequence: CASSPSSGPYNEQFF. CDR3 DNA: TGTGCCAGCTCACCCTCTAGCGGGCCTTACAATGAGCAGTTCTTC. V usage is TRBV18 and J usage is TRBJ2-1; 8 nucleotides match TRBD2. Germline CDR1 is KGHSH and CDR2 is LQKENI. J lost 4 bases, V lost 3 bases, and 5 bases had no gene match. This CDR3 contains 15 residues. Full variable domain (outside the CDR3, taken from reference TRBV18 and TRBJ2-1): NAGVMQNPRHLVRRRGQEARLRCSPMKGHSHVYWYRQLPEEGLKFMVYLQKENIIDESGMPKERFSAEFPKEGPSILRIQQVVRGDSAAYFCASSPSSGPYNEQFFGPGTRLTVL.

J is TRBJ1-2 and V is TRBV6-1; 7 bases are shared with TRBD1. This CDR3 has 13 residues. Trimming at V came to 3 bases and at J to 3 bases, leaving 1 base not matched to a gene. CDR1 and CDR2 (germline): MNHNS, SASEGT. CDR3 sequence: CASSETGYYGYTF. CDR3 DNA sequence: TGTGCCAGCAGTGAGACAGGGTACTATGGCTACACCTTC.

This clone was counted a few times. The rearrangement uses TRBV29-1 and TRBJ1-1; D is perhaps TRBD1 (5 bases). Germline V gene lookup returns CDR1 SQVTM and CDR2 ANQGSEA. CDR3 length equals 10 residues. Trimming pared 3 bases from V and 11 bases from J, leaving 10 bases between. The CDR3 here is CSVDGATAFF. CDR3 in DNA: TGCAGCGTTGATGGGGCCACGGCTTTCTTT. Combining the CDR3 with reference TRBV29-1 and TRBJ1-1 gives the whole variable domain SAVISQKPSRDICQRGTSLTIQCQVDSQVTMMFWYRQQPGQSLTLIATANQGSEATYESGFVIDKFPISRPNLTFSTLTVSNMSPEDSSIYLCSVDGATAFFGQGTRLTVV.

This chain links TRBV16 with TRBJ1-2, with a possible D match to TRBD1 (5 bases). This CDR3 is built from 15 residues. The V end lost 2 bases, the J end lost 8 bases, and 18 bases lay between the germline ends. Germline V gene lookup returns CDR1 KGHSY and CDR2 FQNENV. Written as DNA, the CDR3 is TGTGCCAGCAGCCAAGTAACACAGGCGGCGAGGGGCTACACCTTC. This sequence encodes CASSQVTQAARGYTF. The variable domain in full, with the rest retrieved from reference TRBV16 and TRBJ1-2, is GEEVAQTPKHLVRGEGQKAKLYCAPIKGHSYVFWYQQVLKNEFKFLISFQNENVFDETGMPKERFSAKCLPNSPCSLEIQATKLEDSAVYFCASSQVTQAARGYTFGSGTRLTVV.

The V and J genes are TRBV5-1 and TRBJ1-1; no definite D call. V was pared by 5 bases and J by 1 base, with 12 bases between. From germline, CDR1 is SGHRS and CDR2 YFSETQ. CDR3 length: 14 residues. The CDR3 DNA reads as TGCGCCAGCAGGAGCCTGCAAACGAACACTGAAGCTTTCTTT. As protein: CASRSLQTNTEAFF.

The rearrangement links TRBV7-6 to TRBJ2-7, with 9 bases fitting TRBD2. This CDR3 comprises 18 residues. V shed 0 bases and J 1 base; nucleotides not matched to a gene: 10. Germline lookup yields CDR1 SGHVS and CDR2 FNYEAQ. CDR3 in amino acids: CASSLAGFAAGGSYEQYF. CDR3 nucleotide sequence: TGTGCCAGCAGCTTAGCGGGTTTCGCAGCGGGAGGATCCTACGAGCAGTACTTC.

The rearrangement uses TRBV9 and TRBJ2-1; 7 bases align to TRBD1. The V and J ends lost 4 bases and 8 bases, in that order; junction bases with no gene match: 6. This CDR3 is 13 amino acids long. Germline CDR1 is SGDLS and CDR2 is YYNGEE. Here the CDR3 DNA reads TGTGCCAGCAGCTTTCGACAGGGCTATGAGCAGTTCTTC. It yields the protein CASSFRQGYEQFF.